This TCR beta chain stems from a study of CD8 T cells in Susac syndrome. Findings and limits, study-wide: Clonal expansion of Susac CD8+ cells peaked in TEMRA cells, and it also peaked in active patients. Susac-specific public clones numbered about 16 in total CD8+ repertoires (and roughly 5 in CD8+ TEMRA repertoires).

Between the trimmed V and J ends, which lost 8 bases and 10 bases, there was a span of 12 bases. This CDR3 contains 12 residues. CDR1 and CDR2 (germline): SNHLY, FYNNEI. Sequencing of TCR beta covered CD8+ and CD4+ T cells obtained from blood. RNA amounts of about 0.45 to 1 ug underwent reverse transcription with random hexamers. TCRdb processed the immunoSEQ multiplex PCR reads anew with MiXCR; each CDR3 protein has one entry. The sample carries 80,000 or so distinct CDR3 sequences, roughly 96% recorded once. With regard to this clonotype: Its antigen is as yet unknown.

The chain has TRBV2 and TRBJ1-6; a possible D gene is TRBD1 (5 bases). Sequenced sample: CD8+ T cells from PBMCs. This TCR derives from a human donor with Susac syndrome. The CDR3 DNA is TGTGCCAGCTTCGTGGGGGGGTCACCCCTCCACTTT. Protein sequence: CASFVGGSPLHF.